These 25 T cell receptor beta chains came from one sample sequenced in a study of CD8+ T cells in alopecia areata (dated by TCRdb to the late 2010s). The time point label for this specimen denotes: about 5 months on oral tofacitinib. The meaning of the sample's treatment or condition label: oral pan-JAK inhibitor, 5-10 mg twice daily. The library was produced with the immunoSEQ multiplex PCR assay. To provide template for TCR sequencing, every sample had RNA extracted and reverse transcribed into cDNA. Drawn from immuneACCESS, this table holds only the in-frame rearrangements with V and J called that TCRdb kept. Clones are partly lost; checked studies trace under half to an unresolved V gene and leave the rest unexplained. This sample gives about 300,000 clones in total; over 45% of them show up just once. Jointly, the top ten make up around 1.8% of the sample. The sample consisted of CD4+ T cells sorted from blood, taken at week 24, from a patient treated with tofacitinib. Source of these receptors: a human donor with alopecia areata.

The chain links TRBV7-2 to TRBJ2-6; D gene unclear. V shed 8 bases and J shed 0 bases, with 8 bases lying between them. This CDR3 contains 14 residues. Germline-derived CDR1 and CDR2 are SGHTA and FQGNSA. The CDR3 is CASVKGSGANVLTF. In nucleotides, the CDR3 is TGTGCCAGCGTCAAGGGCTCTGGGGCCAACGTCCTGACTTTC.

The chain recombines TRBV9 with TRBJ1-2; D remains unclear. The germline CDR1 and CDR2 sequences are SGDLS and YYNGEE. V lost 1 base to trimming and J lost 4 bases, with 5 bases between them. The CDR3 length is 12 residues. Here the CDR3 reads CASSVNTYGYTF. In nucleotides, the CDR3 is TGTGCCAGCAGCGTAAATACCTATGGCTACACCTTC.

The V call is TRBV6-5, the J call TRBJ1-1; D possibly corresponds to TRBD1 (5 bases). Looked up from germline, CDR1 is MNHEY and CDR2 is SVGAGI. Trimming pared 7 bases from V and 5 bases from J, leaving 20 bases between. The CDR3 sequence is 15 residues long. In DNA form, the CDR3 reads TGTGCCAGCACTACCGCTGGGGGAGTGGGGACTGAAGCTTTCTTT. Translation gives CASTTAGGVGTEAFF.

The table lists this clone with a few counts. The rearrangement uses TRBV5-1 and TRBJ2-3; D remains ambiguous. V gave up 7 bases and J gave up 2 bases, with 17 bases separating them. The CDR3 totals 15 residues. Germline V gene lookup returns CDR1 SGHRS and CDR2 YFSETQ. As DNA, the CDR3 is TGCGCCAGCGGCTCGGGTCAAGCTGCCACAGATACGCAGTATTTT. This gives the protein CASGSGQAATDTQYF.

This clone was found a few times. The V and J genes are TRBV14 and TRBJ1-6; D gene ambiguous. The V and J ends lost 1 base and 7 bases respectively, with 11 bases between them. The CDR3 spans 15 residues. Germline V gives CDR1 SGHDN, CDR2 FVKESK. DNA of the CDR3: TGTGCCAGCAGCCAAGTGAGGGCCCGGAATTCACCCCTCCACTTT. Translating it yields CASSQVRARNSPLHF.

This chain connects TRBV30 to TRBJ1-3; 9 bases align to TRBD1. The V gene end was trimmed by 3 bases and the J gene end by 8 bases; junction bases not matched to a gene: 8. Germline V lookup: CDR1 GTSNPN, CDR2 SVGIG (reference sequence). The CDR3 is 14 amino acids. DNA for the CDR3: TGTGCCTGGAGCGAAGAACAGGGGGCCGACACCATATATTTT. This sequence encodes CAWSEEQGADTIYF.

CDR3: CATSRDEGRHYEQYF. In nucleotides, the CDR3 is TGTGCCACCAGCAGAGATGAGGGCCGGCACTACGAGCAGTACTTC. The V call is TRBV15, the J call TRBJ2-7, with D possibly matching TRBD2 (5 bases). Germline lookup yields CDR1 LNHNV and CDR2 YYDKDF (reference sequence). Trimming stripped 0 bases from V and 3 bases from J, with 12 bases between. The CDR3 spans 15 residues.

This clone was observed at least ten times. This chain uses TRBV7-2 with TRBJ2-6; 7 bases map to TRBD1. Trimming took 3 bases from V and 4 from J; bases not matched to a gene: 6. The CDR3 loop spans 16 amino acids. The germline CDR1 and CDR2 sequences are SGHTA and FQGNSA. The CDR3 loop reads CASSFTGAGGANVLTF. The CDR3 nucleotides read TGTGCCAGCAGCTTTACAGGGGCAGGAGGGGCCAACGTCCTGACTTTC.

The chain employs TRBV30 and TRBJ2-1, with a weak D call TRBD2 (5 bases). The CDR3 loop spans 11 amino acids. Trimming cost V 5 bases and J 8 bases, with 10 bases left between them. Germline loops: CDR1 GTSNPN, CDR2 SVGIG (reference sequence). CDR3 residues: CAWGLSYEQFF. CDR3 bases: TGTGCCTGGGGACTTTCATATGAGCAGTTCTTC.

This clone was seen a few times. This chain uses TRBV4-2 with TRBJ2-1; TRBD2 is a possible D gene (5 bases). V lost 1 base, J lost 4 bases, and 17 bases lay in between. This CDR3 has 17 residues. CDR1 and CDR2 from the germline V gene are LGHNA and YNFKEQ. For the CDR3, the DNA is TGTGCCAGCAGCCAAGGCACGGGCCGTAGCGTGTACAATGAGCAGTTCTTC. Translating it yields CASSQGTGRSVYNEQFF.

Only a few counts were recorded for this clone. The chain recombines TRBV7-8 with TRBJ1-5, with unresolved D. Germline CDR1 is SGHVS and CDR2 is FQNEAQ. Trimming shortened V by 7 bases and J by 6 bases, and 10 bases separated the two germline ends. The CDR3 length is 12 residues. CDR3 sequence (DNA): TGTGCCAGCAACCTTCCCGGTCAGCCCCAGCATTTT. Translating gives CASNLPGQPQHF.

The chain combines TRBV7-2 with TRBJ2-5, with 9 bases identical to TRBD2. The V gene's germline CDR1 is SGHTA and CDR2 FQGNSA. The CDR3 extends over 14 amino acids. After removal of 6 bases from V and 1 base from J, the junction contained 3 bases not matched to a gene. The CDR3: CASRPLAGQETQYF. The CDR3 DNA sequence: TGTGCCAGCAGGCCACTAGCGGGCCAAGAGACCCAGTACTTC.

The chain uses TRBV9 and TRBJ2-5; D gene unclear. CDR3 length: 14 amino acids. Germline V gene data show CDR1 as SGDLS and CDR2 as YYNGEE. V lost 5 bases, J lost 0 bases, and 11 bases lay in between. The CDR3 protein is CASSLGSNQETQYF. DNA for the CDR3: TGTGCCAGCAGTCTGGGCAGCAACCAAGAGACCCAGTACTTC.

The V call is TRBV20-1, the J call TRBJ2-7; D possibly corresponds to TRBD1 (5 bases). CDR3 length: 11 amino acids. Germline loops: CDR1 DFQATT, CDR2 SNEGSKA (reference sequence). Trimming left V 6 bases short and J 3 bases short, with 9 bases between. Here the CDR3 reads CSANQGYEQYF. The CDR3 coding sequence is TGCAGTGCGAACCAGGGCTACGAGCAGTACTTC.

The gene calls are TRBV5-1 and TRBJ2-1; D unresolved. The CDR3 contains 17 residues. The V end lost 0 bases, the J end lost 2 bases, and 15 bases lay between the germline ends. Germline assignment: CDR1 SGHRS and CDR2 YFSETQ. This chain's CDR3 is CASSLVRAQVPYNEQFF. The CDR3, as DNA: TGCGCCAGCAGCTTGGTAAGGGCCCAGGTCCCCTACAATGAGCAGTTCTTC.

The rearrangement joins TRBV7-2 to TRBJ1-5; D not resolved. CDR3 length: 14 residues. Germline assignment: CDR1 SGHTA and CDR2 FQGNSA. The V and J ends lost 0 bases and 6 bases respectively, with 9 bases between them. The CDR3 DNA sequence: TGTGCCAGCAGCTTAGCGCGAGTGGGTCAGCCCCAGCATTTT. This translates into CASSLARVGQPQHF.

The gene calls are TRBV4-1 and TRBJ2-3; the D is unclear. Germline CDR1 reads MGHRA; CDR2 reads YSYEKL. Trimming removed 2 bases at V and 8 bases at J, with 8 bases between. This CDR3 is 12 amino acids long. CDR3 sequence reads: CASSQNLGTQYF. CDR3 coding DNA: TGCGCCAGCAGCCAAAATCTGGGTACGCAGTATTTT.

CDR3 coding DNA: TGTGCCAGCGGATTGGGAGGGGCGAGGTACAATGAGCAGTTCTTC. Protein sequence: CASGLGGARYNEQFF. V and J are TRBV5-4 and TRBJ2-1; 7 nucleotides agree with TRBD2. V shed 7 bases, J shed 4 bases, and the junction held 11 bases outside the gene matches. Germline loops: CDR1 SGHNT, CDR2 YYREEE (reference sequence). This CDR3 region has 15 residues.

The V call is TRBV18, the J call TRBJ2-5; 8 bases match TRBD2. This CDR3 contains 13 residues. Germline V CDR1 and CDR2: KGHSH, LQKENI. V lost 10 bases, J lost 3 bases, and 7 bases stayed unmatched. The CDR3 DNA follows: TGTGCCAACTCCATGGGACTAGAAGAGACCCAGTACTTC. This sequence encodes CANSMGLEETQYF.

This clone was recorded a few times. The same CDR3 also results from other DNA sequences found in this sample. The V gene is TRBV7-2, the J gene TRBJ2-7; D perhaps matches TRBD2 (5 bases). V was shortened by 3 bases and J by 2 bases, with 11 bases between the two germline ends. The CDR3 runs to 14 residues. Germline loops: CDR1 SGHTA, CDR2 FQGNSA. For the CDR3, the DNA is TGTGCCAGCAGCTTTGACCGCGGGCCCTACGAGCAGTACTTC. Encoded protein: CASSFDRGPYEQYF.

V usage is TRBV29-1 and J usage is TRBJ2-2; 9 nucleotides align to TRBD1. The J segment lost 3 bases and the V segment lost 7 bases, leaving 6 bases of the junction unmatched. Germline V gives CDR1 SQVTM, CDR2 ANQGSEA. The CDR3 consists of 14 residues. Written as DNA, the CDR3 is TGCAGCGCAAAACAGGGGGCATACACCGGGGAGCTGTTTTTT. Protein product: CSAKQGAYTGELFF.

A remark on this clone: One end of the junction does not line up with germline, which may come from a read error. The chain couples TRBV20-1 to TRBJ1-2; D gene ambiguous. Germline V lookup: CDR1 DFQATT, CDR2 SNEGSKA (reference sequence). There are 10 residues in the CDR3. Written as DNA, the CDR3 is TGCAGTGCTAGGGCCCTTTCCTTTGCCTTC. It is translated as CSARALSFAF.

The chain carries TRBV28 and TRBJ2-5; D could derive from TRBD1 or TRBD2 (6 bases each). Germline V gene sequence: CDR1 MDHEN, CDR2 SYDVKM. This CDR3 contains 15 residues. Trimming took 6 bases from V and 5 from J, leaving 19 bases between them. Here the CDR3 reads CASSSPRLGGETQYF. The CDR3 DNA is TGTGCCAGCAGCTCCCCGCGGCTGGGGGGCGAGACCCAGTACTTC.

This rearrangement joins TRBV30 to TRBJ1-4; D is possibly TRBD1 (5 bases). CDR3 length: 14 residues. V was trimmed by 3 bases and J by 8 bases, leaving 16 bases between them. CDR1 GTSNPN and CDR2 SVGIG come from the germline V gene (reference sequence). The CDR3 here is CAWSPDGAWEKLFF. CDR3 nucleotides: TGTGCCTGGAGCCCTGACGGGGCCTGGGAAAAACTGTTTTTT.

This clone was found many times. This chain links TRBV7-2 with TRBJ1-2, with 8 bases lining up with TRBD1. The CDR3 contains 13 residues. J was trimmed by 8 bases and V by 5 bases; bases with no gene match: 7. Per germline, CDR1 SGHTA and CDR2 FQGNSA. The CDR3 sequence is CASSLTGTGGYTF. DNA of the CDR3: TGTGCCAGCAGCCTTACCGGGACAGGCGGCTACACCTTC.